A single sample gave rise to the 21 T cell receptor beta chains below, sequenced in a study of blood T cell repertoires in COVID-19. Measured with immunoSEQ multiplex PCR; TCRdb has only the in-frame clones, and not every one. The sample lists about 45,000 clones; around 73% were seen once. Sequenced sample: peripheral blood. The source of these receptors is an older woman with acute or convalescent COVID-19.

The chain is built from TRBV2 and TRBJ2-4; maybe TRBD1 (6 bases). Germline V gives CDR1 SNHLY, CDR2 FYNNEI. V lost 6 bases to trimming and J lost 14 bases, with 20 bases between them. The CDR3 extends over 13 amino acids. In DNA form, the CDR3 reads TGTGCCAGCAGCGACAGATCCGAGGGGGTAAAGTACTTC. This gives the protein CASSDRSEGVKYF. Supplemented by reference TRBV2 and TRBJ2-4, the full variable domain reads EPEVTQTPSHQVTQMGQEVILRCVPISNHLYFYWYRQILGQKVEFLVSFYNNEISEKSEIFDDQFSVERPDGSNFTLKIRSTKLEDSAMYFCASSDRSEGVKYFGAGTRLSVL.

This chain joins TRBV19 and TRBJ1-6; TRBD1 matches 7 bases. V was clipped by 7 bases and J by 7 bases; unmatched bases: 10. The CDR3 totals 15 residues. Germline loops: CDR1 LNHDA, CDR2 SQIVND (reference sequence). The CDR3 DNA reads as TGTGCCAGTAACCCAAACAGGGGAACAAATTCACCCCTCCACTTT. This encodes CASNPNRGTNSPLHF.

The rearrangement joins TRBV27 to TRBJ1-5, with 9 bases lining up with TRBD1. Germline V lookup: CDR1 MNHEY, CDR2 SMNVEV (reference sequence). The CDR3 sequence is 17 residues long. J gave up 2 bases and V 0 bases, and 5 bases lay outside the gene matches. The CDR3 region is CASSLSLQGAGNQPQHF. CDR3 coding DNA: TGTGCCAGCAGTTTATCCCTACAGGGGGCAGGCAATCAGCCCCAGCATTTT.

The chain combines TRBV4-2 with TRBJ1-4; D perhaps matches TRBD1 (5 bases). Germline loops: CDR1 LGHNA, CDR2 YNFKEQ. With 0 bases removed from V and 8 bases from J, the gap between germline ends came to 19 bases. The CDR3 consists of 17 residues. CDR3 loop: CASSQDSGWGLWEKLFF. CDR3 DNA sequence: TGTGCCAGCAGCCAAGATTCGGGCTGGGGCTTATGGGAAAAACTGTTTTTT.

In its sample, this clone was seen many times. The genes are TRBV24-1 and TRBJ2-2; 7 bases are shared with TRBD1. CDR3 size: 14 residues. Unmatched junction bases numbered 4, after V lost 3 bases and J lost 7 bases. CDR1 KGHDR and CDR2 SFDVKD come from the germline V gene. The CDR3, as DNA: TGTGCCACCAGTGATCCGGGACAGATCGGGGAGCTGTTTTTT. The encoded protein is CATSDPGQIGELFF.

This chain links TRBV18 with TRBJ1-5; D possibly corresponds to TRBD1 (6 bases). There are 15 residues in the CDR3. The V and J ends lost 3 bases and 2 bases respectively, with 11 bases between them. Germline values: CDR1 KGHSH, CDR2 LQKENI. The CDR3 DNA reads as TGTGCCAGCTCACCCCTACAGGGTGGCAATCAGCCCCAGCATTTT. This codes for CASSPLQGGNQPQHF.

CDR3 loop: CASSSFAGSSYEQYF. CDR3 nucleotide sequence: TGTGCCAGCAGCTCCTTTGCGGGGAGCTCCTACGAGCAGTACTTC. V gene TRBV5-6 combines with J gene TRBJ2-7; tentative D call: TRBD2 (6 bases). Germline V lookup: CDR1 SGHDT, CDR2 YYEEEE. V was clipped by 3 bases and J by 0 bases, with 13 bases between them. This CDR3 has 15 amino acids. Based on the CDR3 plus reference TRBV5-6 and TRBJ2-7, the full variable domain is DAGVTQSPTHLIKTRGQQVTLRCSPKSGHDTVSWYQQALGQGPQFIFQYYEEEERQRGNFPDRFSGHQFPNYSSELNVNALLLGDSALYLCASSSFAGSSYEQYFGPGTRLTVT.

The V call is TRBV10-3, the J call TRBJ2-7; 9 nucleotides match TRBD1. This CDR3 spans 12 amino acids. The J segment lost 3 bases and the V segment lost 10 bases, leaving 4 bases of the junction unmatched. CDR1 and CDR2 from the germline V gene are ENHRY and SYGVKD. The CDR3 region is CATRQGGYEQYF. CDR3 in DNA: TGTGCCACCCGACAGGGGGGCTACGAGCAGTACTTC.

The CDR3: CAWSPGFMNTEAFF. Written as DNA, the CDR3 is TGTGCCTGGAGTCCGGGTTTTATGAACACTGAAGCTTTCTTT. V gene TRBV30 combines with J gene TRBJ1-1; D remains unclear. The CDR3 extends over 14 amino acids. CDR1 is GTSNPN and CDR2 is SVGIG in the germline V gene (reference sequence). V lost 2 bases to trimming and J lost 0 bases, with 10 bases between them.

This chain joins TRBV5-6 and TRBJ2-2; TRBD2 is a possible D gene (6 bases). The CDR3 totals 16 residues. The V and J ends lost 0 bases and 5 bases respectively, with 14 bases between them. Germline loops: CDR1 SGHDT, CDR2 YYEEEE. The CDR3 nucleotides are TGTGCCAGCAGCTTGGTAGGAGGGCGGGGAACCGGGGAGCTGTTTTTT. Protein sequence: CASSLVGGRGTGELFF.

DNA of the CDR3: TGTGCCAGCAGCGCGGGGGGGTTCTCTGGAAACACCATATATTTT. It is translated as CASSAGGFSGNTIYF. The chain is built from TRBV7-6 and TRBJ1-3; the D gene is possibly TRBD1 (5 bases). Germline V gene sequence: CDR1 SGHVS, CDR2 FNYEAQ. Trimming took off 5 bases at V and 0 bases at J, with 11 bases between the two ends. The CDR3 has 15 amino acids. Filled out from reference TRBV7-6 and TRBJ1-3, the complete variable domain reads GAGVSQSPRYKVTKRGQDVALRCDPISGHVSLYWYRQALGQGPEFLTYFNYEAQQDKSGLPNDRFSAERPEGSISTLTIQRTEQRDSAMYRCASSAGGFSGNTIYFGEGSWLTVV.

The chain has TRBV2 and TRBJ2-3, with D maybe TRBD2 (7 bases). The CDR3 consists of 13 residues. CDR1 is SNHLY and CDR2 is FYNNEI in the germline V gene. The ends were cut back, 7 bases at V and 4 bases at J, with 12 bases in the middle. The CDR3 loop is CASNREGPDTQYF. CDR3 coding DNA: TGTGCCAGCAACAGGGAGGGCCCAGATACGCAGTATTTT.

In this sample, this clone turned up many times. Additional DNA sequences in this sample encode the identical CDR3. This sequence joins TRBV30 and TRBJ2-2; D gene uncertain. V gave up 2 bases and J gave up 8 bases, with 9 bases separating them. CDR1 and CDR2 (germline): GTSNPN, SVGIG (reference sequence). The CDR3 consists of 12 residues. In DNA, the CDR3 is TGTGCCTGGAGTTTTTCGAGAGGGGAGCTGTTTTTT. Its translation: CAWSFSRGELFF.

This clone was counted a few times. The genes are TRBV13 and TRBJ2-1, with unresolved D. This CDR3 has 13 residues. V lost 0 bases, J lost 7 bases, and 7 bases lay in between. Germline-derived CDR1 and CDR2 are PRHDT and FYEKMQ (reference sequence). The DNA of the CDR3 is TGTGCCAGCAGCTTAGGGGGCATGAATGAGCAGTTCTTC. The encoded protein is CASSLGGMNEQFF. The full variable domain, its missing parts supplied by reference TRBV13 and TRBJ2-1, is AAGVIQSPRHLIKEKRETATLKCYPIPRHDTVYWYQQGPGQDPQFLISFYEKMQSDKGSIPDRFSAQQFSDYHSELNMSSLELGDSALYFCASSLGGMNEQFFGPGTRLTVL.

The rearrangement joins TRBV7-8 to TRBJ1-1; maybe TRBD1 (5 bases). The CDR3 is 14 amino acids. Per the germline V gene, CDR1 is SGHVS and CDR2 is FQNEAQ. Trimming pared 0 bases from V and 7 bases from J, leaving 12 bases between. In DNA form, the CDR3 reads TGTGCCAGCAGCTTAGCGCTCTGGGGCGATGAAGCTTTCTTT. Translated, it gives CASSLALWGDEAFF.

V usage is TRBV5-1 and J usage is TRBJ2-5; perhaps TRBD1 as D (6 bases). Germline assignment: CDR1 SGHRS and CDR2 YFSETQ. The CDR3 consists of 13 residues. Trimming left V 0 bases short and J 4 bases short, with 7 bases between. CDR3 nucleotides: TGCGCCAGCAGCTTGGCCAGGGGAGAGACCCAGTACTTC. This encodes CASSLARGETQYF.

The rearrangement links TRBV28 to TRBJ1-6; D might be TRBD1 (6 bases). Trimming took off 3 bases at V and 9 bases at J, with 21 bases between the two ends. The CDR3 consists of 17 residues. Germline V gene data show CDR1 as MDHEN and CDR2 as SYDVKM. The CDR3 DNA is TGTGCCAGCAGTTTTGGGGGGGCGTATCTGGGAAGTTCACCCCTCCACTTT. It translates to CASSFGGAYLGSSPLHF.

This chain links TRBV28 with TRBJ1-2, with 12 positions matching TRBD1. Trimming removed 6 bases from V and 6 bases from J; junction bases left unmatched: 11. The CDR3 loop spans 16 amino acids. Germline V CDR1 and CDR2: MDHEN, SYDVKM. In DNA, the CDR3 is TGTGCCAGCAGAACTCCGGGACAGGGGGCGCTGAATGGCTACACCTTC. This sequence encodes CASRTPGQGALNGYTF.

The rearrangement links TRBV6-1 to TRBJ1-5; 12 bases line up with TRBD1. Germline V CDR1 and CDR2: MNHNS, SASEGT. This CDR3 region has 19 residues. Unmatched junction bases numbered 17, after V lost 4 bases and J lost 7 bases. CDR3 DNA sequence: TGTGCCAGCAGTGTATCCGGGACAGGGGGCGTATCGATCCCCCAGCCCCAGCATTTT. This encodes CASSVSGTGGVSIPQPQHF.

The CDR3 sequence: CASSAGGTGGGYTF. The CDR3 DNA follows: TGTGCCAGCAGCGCAGGAGGGACCGGGGGAGGCTACACCTTC. The J gene is TRBJ1-2, the V gene TRBV9; D is perhaps TRBD1 (5 bases). Trimming shortened V by 3 bases and J by 8 bases, and 17 bases separated the two germline ends. CDR1 is SGDLS and CDR2 is YYNGEE in the germline V gene. This CDR3 is built from 14 residues.

The J gene is TRBJ1-2, the V gene TRBV13; the D gene is possibly TRBD1 (5 bases). The CDR3 is made up of 13 amino acids. Trimming cost V 4 bases and J 6 bases, with 12 bases left between them. CDR1 and CDR2 from the germline V gene are PRHDT and FYEKMQ (reference sequence). Here the CDR3 reads CASSSFRGDGYTF. CDR3 bases: TGTGCCAGCAGCTCCTTCCGGGGGGATGGCTACACCTTC.